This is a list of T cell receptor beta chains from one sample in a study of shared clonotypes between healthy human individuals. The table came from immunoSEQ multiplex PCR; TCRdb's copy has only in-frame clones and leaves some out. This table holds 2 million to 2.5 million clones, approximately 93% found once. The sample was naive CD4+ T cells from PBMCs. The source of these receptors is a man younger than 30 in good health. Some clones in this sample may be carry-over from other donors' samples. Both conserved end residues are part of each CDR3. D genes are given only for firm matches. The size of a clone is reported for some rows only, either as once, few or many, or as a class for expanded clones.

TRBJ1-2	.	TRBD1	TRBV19	CASSPRTGGKIINYGYTF	TGTGCCAGTAGTCCGCGGACAGGGGGGAAGATAATTAACTATGGCTACACCTTC
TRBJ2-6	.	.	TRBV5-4	CASSFRDSGANVLTF	TGTGCCAGCAGCTTCAGAGACTCTGGGGCCAACGTCCTGACTTTC
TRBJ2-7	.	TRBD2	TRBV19	CASSLRSGSSSTSYEQYF	TGTGCCAGTAGTCTTAGGAGCGGGAGTTCTTCGACTTCCTACGAGCAGTACTTC
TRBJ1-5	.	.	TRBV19	CASSSGVFNQPQHF	TGTGCCAGTAGTTCCGGGGTGTTCAATCAGCCCCAGCATTTT
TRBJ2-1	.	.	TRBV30	CAWSVRLAEIFNEQFF	TGTGCCTGGAGTGTACGGCTAGCAGAAATTTTCAATGAGCAGTTCTTC
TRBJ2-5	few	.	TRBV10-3	CAISDRQETQYF	TGTGCCATCAGTGACAGGCAAGAGACCCAGTACTTC
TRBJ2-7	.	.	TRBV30	CAWSMVANRANEQYF	TGTGCCTGGAGTATGGTAGCGAACAGGGCCAACGAGCAGTACTTC
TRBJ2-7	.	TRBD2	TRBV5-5	CASSLGPREGGPYEQYF	TGTGCCAGCAGCCTCGGCCCGCGGGAGGGTGGGCCCTACGAGCAGTACTTC
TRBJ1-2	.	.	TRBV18	CASSPDSNYGYTF	TGTGCCAGCTCACCCGATTCTAACTATGGCTACACCTTC
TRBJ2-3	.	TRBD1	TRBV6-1	CASEGAPDTQYF	TGTGCCAGTGAGGGGGCCCCAGATACGCAGTATTTT
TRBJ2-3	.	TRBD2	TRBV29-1	CSAGTSGRVGTDTQYF	TGCAGCGCTGGGACTAGCGGGAGGGTGGGGACAGATACGCAGTATTTT
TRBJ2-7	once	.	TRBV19	CASSIIRIYEQYF	TGTGCCAGTAGTATTATACGCATCTACGAGCAGTACTTC
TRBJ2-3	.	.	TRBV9	CASSARSGTDTQYF	TGTGCCAGCAGCGCGCGATCGGGCACAGATACGCAGTATTTT
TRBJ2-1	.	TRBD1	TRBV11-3	CASSSARTGLNEQFF	TGTGCCAGCAGCTCCGCCAGGACAGGGCTCAATGAGCAGTTCTTC
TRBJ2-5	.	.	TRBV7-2	CASSLGGRYQETQYF	TGTGCCAGCAGCTTAGGGGGCCGTTACCAAGAGACCCAGTACTTC
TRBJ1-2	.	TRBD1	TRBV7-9	CASSEPRGGQAPNYGYTF	TGTGCCAGCAGCGAACCCCGCGGCGGACAGGCTCCTAACTATGGCTACACCTTC
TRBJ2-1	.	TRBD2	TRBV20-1	CSARTSGEQFF	TGCAGTGCTCGGACTAGCGGTGAGCAGTTCTTC
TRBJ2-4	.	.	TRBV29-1	CSVEGGRGDIQYF	TGCAGCGTTGAAGGAGGCAGGGGAGACATTCAGTACTTC
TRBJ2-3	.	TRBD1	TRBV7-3	CASSLTGADTQYF	TGTGCCAGCAGCTTGACAGGGGCGGATACGCAGTATTTT
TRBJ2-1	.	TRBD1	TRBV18	CASSPDRGNNEQFF	TGTGCCAGCTCACCGGACAGGGGCAACAATGAGCAGTTCTTC
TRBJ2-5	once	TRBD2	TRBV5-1	CASSPRTSGRRGETQYF	TGCGCCAGCAGTCCCAGGACTAGCGGGAGAAGGGGAGAGACCCAGTACTTC
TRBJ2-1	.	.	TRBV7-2	CASSQTSTPFF	TGTGCCAGCAGCCAAACTAGCACCCCGTTCTTC
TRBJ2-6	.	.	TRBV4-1	CASSQPFLGGLGANVLTF	TGCGCCAGCAGCCAACCCTTCCTTGGGGGGCTTGGGGCCAACGTCCTGACTTTC
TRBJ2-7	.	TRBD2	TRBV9	CASSPQVSGRSRYEQYF	TGTGCCAGCAGCCCTCAAGTTAGCGGGAGAAGCCGCTACGAGCAGTACTTC
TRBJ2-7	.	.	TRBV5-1	CASSPLTRAYEQHF	TGCGCCAGCAGCCCCCTAACCAGAGCCTACGAGCAGCACTTC
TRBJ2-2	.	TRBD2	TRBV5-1	CASSLRLAGDGGELFF	TGCGCCAGCAGCTTACGACTAGCGGGAGACGGGGGGGAGCTGTTTTTT
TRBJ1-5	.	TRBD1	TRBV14	CASSSLDRAGNQPQHF	TGTGCCAGCAGCTCTCTGGACAGGGCTGGCAATCAGCCCCAGCATTTT
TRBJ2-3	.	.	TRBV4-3	CASSPGMGQVVTDTQYF	TGCGCCAGCAGCCCCGGGATGGGGCAGGTGGTCACAGATACGCAGTATTTT
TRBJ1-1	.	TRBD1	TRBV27	CASSYDRVNTEAFF	TGTGCCAGCAGTTATGACAGGGTGAACACTGAAGCTTTCTTT
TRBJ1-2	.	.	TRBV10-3	CATEESRGAGYGYTF	TGTGCCACCGAGGAATCAAGGGGCGCGGGCTATGGCTACACCTTC
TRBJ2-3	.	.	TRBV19	CASSGGALRTDTQYF	TGTGCCAGTAGCGGGGGCGCTTTAAGGACAGATACGCAGTATTTT
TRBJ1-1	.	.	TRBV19	CASSIGGSGTEAFF	TGTGCCAGTAGTATAGGGGGAAGCGGCACTGAAGCTTTCTTT
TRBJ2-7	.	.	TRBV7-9	CASSVWTAGFYEQYF	TGTGCCAGCAGCGTCTGGACCGCAGGCTTCTACGAGCAGTACTTC
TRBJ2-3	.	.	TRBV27	CASSLFKPTDTQYF	TGTGCCAGCAGTTTGTTCAAACCAACAGATACGCAGTATTTT
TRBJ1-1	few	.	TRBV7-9	CASSQRRVYTEAFF	TGTGCCAGCAGCCAAAGGCGGGTTTACACTGAAGCTTTCTTT
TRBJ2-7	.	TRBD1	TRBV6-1	CASSGPGQGYEQYF	TGTGCCAGCAGTGGGCCGGGACAGGGCTACGAGCAGTACTTC
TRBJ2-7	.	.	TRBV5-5	CASSRGAAYEQYF	TGTGCCAGCAGCCGGGGAGCAGCCTACGAGCAGTACTTC
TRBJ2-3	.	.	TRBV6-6	CASSSPGPGTDTQYF	TGTGCCAGCAGTTCCCCGGGACCCGGAACAGATACGCAGTATTTT
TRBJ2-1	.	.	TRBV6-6	CASSRENNEQFF	TGTGCCAGCAGCCGCGAGAACAATGAGCAGTTCTTC
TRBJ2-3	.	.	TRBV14	CASSRDLSTDTQYF	TGTGCCAGCAGCCGGGACCTTTCCACAGATACGCAGTATTTT
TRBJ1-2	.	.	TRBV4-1	CASSQDKRDRWAYGYTF	TGCGCCAGCAGCCAAGATAAAAGGGACCGCTGGGCCTATGGCTACACCTTC
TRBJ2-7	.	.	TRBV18	CASSPLGGGIYDEQYF	TGTGCCAGCTCACCACTGGGTGGGGGGATCTATGACGAGCAGTACTTC
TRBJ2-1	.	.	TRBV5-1	CASSSGVVYNEQFF	TGCGCCAGCAGCTCAGGGGTCGTCTACAATGAGCAGTTCTTC
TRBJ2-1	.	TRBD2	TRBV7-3	CASSLTGAGADNEQFF	TGTGCCAGCAGCTTAACAGGGGCGGGAGCTGACAATGAGCAGTTCTTC
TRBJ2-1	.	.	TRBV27	CASSFLARDHNEQFF	TGTGCCAGCAGTTTTCTAGCCAGGGACCACAATGAGCAGTTCTTC
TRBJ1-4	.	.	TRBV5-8	CASSPRPRTNEKLFF	TGTGCCAGCAGCCCACGACCTCGGACTAATGAAAAACTGTTTTTT
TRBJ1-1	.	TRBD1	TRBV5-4	CASSRTGTGNTEAFF	TGTGCCAGCAGCCGAACGGGGACAGGGAACACTGAAGCTTTCTTT
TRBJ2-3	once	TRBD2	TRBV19	CASSLGLAGASTDTQYF	TGTGCCAGTAGCCTGGGACTAGCGGGAGCTAGCACAGATACGCAGTATTTT
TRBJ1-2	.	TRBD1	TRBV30	CAWSPRTGQGTF	TGTGCCTGGAGCCCCCGGACAGGGCAGGGCACCTTC
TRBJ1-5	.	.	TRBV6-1	CASSEANVDQPQHF	TGTGCCAGCAGTGAAGCTAACGTCGACCAGCCCCAGCATTTT
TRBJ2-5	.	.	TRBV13	CASSLVSGYNTGTQYF	TGTGCCAGCAGCTTAGTTTCGGGATATAACACGGGGACCCAGTACTTC
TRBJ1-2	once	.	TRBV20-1	CSARGGTGYTF	TGCAGTGCCCGAGGGGGGACTGGCTACACCTTC
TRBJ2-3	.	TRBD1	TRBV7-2	CASSSGQGSRTQYF	TGTGCCAGCAGCTCCGGACAGGGGAGTCGGACGCAGTATTTT
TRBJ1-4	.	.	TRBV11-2	CASSLVSGYGEKLFF	TGTGCCAGCAGCTTAGTTTCAGGGTACGGTGAAAAACTGTTTTTT
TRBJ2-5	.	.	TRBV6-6	CASSYSGRTERSQYF	TGTGCCAGCAGTTACTCTGGGCGGACGGAGCGGTCCCAGTACTTC